What follows are 5 T cell receptor beta chains derived from one specimen sequenced in a study of shared clonotypes between healthy human individuals. This table comes from immunoSEQ multiplex PCR, and its TCRdb copy is limited to in-frame clones, with some not included. The sample yields millions of clones, approximately 95% seen once. Input material: naive CD4+ T cells from PBMCs. Regarding subset: CD45RA+ positively selected. The origin of the receptors is a man aged 18 to 30 in good health. Some clones in this sample may be carry-over from other donors' samples.

In its sample, this clone was seen once. The gene calls are TRBV5-1 and TRBJ2-3; tentatively, D is TRBD2 (5 bases). Per the germline V gene, CDR1 is SGHRS and CDR2 is YFSETQ. The CDR3 consists of 14 residues. V dropped 0 bases and J dropped 4 bases, with 9 bases sitting between them. Here the CDR3 reads CASSLGLSSDTQYF. The CDR3 bases are TGCGCCAGCAGCTTGGGACTATCTTCAGATACGCAGTATTTT.

V and J are TRBV5-1 and TRBJ1-3; 10 bases agree with TRBD1. V lost 3 bases to trimming and J lost 4 bases; unmatched junction nucleotides: 13. The CDR3 length is 18 residues. Germline values: CDR1 SGHRS, CDR2 YFSETQ. The CDR3 coding sequence is TGCGCCAGCAGCTCCGGGACAGGGGCGATCTTGGGGGGAAACACCATATATTTT. This sequence encodes CASSSGTGAILGGNTIYF.

This clone occurred once. The CDR3 is CASSLAGAGGQETQYF. The CDR3 DNA reads as TGTGCCAGCAGCTTAGCGGGAGCGGGAGGGCAAGAGACCCAGTACTTC. This rearrangement joins TRBV7-2 to TRBJ2-5; the match to TRBD2 covers 10 bases. The CDR3 covers 16 residues. Germline V gene data show CDR1 as SGHTA and CDR2 as FQGNSA. J gave up 2 bases and V 0 bases, and 3 bases lay outside the gene matches.

The chain recombines TRBV11-2 with TRBJ1-4; D unclear. Germline loops: CDR1 SGHAT, CDR2 FQNNGV. The V and J ends lost 1 base and 3 bases respectively, with 9 bases between them. This CDR3 is built from 15 residues. CDR3 region: CASSLAVNPNEKLFF. The CDR3 DNA reads as TGTGCCAGCAGCTTAGCGGTGAACCCTAATGAAAAACTGTTTTTT.

The chain links TRBV29-1 to TRBJ1-1; TRBD1 matches at 8 bases. The germline V gene has CDR1 SQVTM and CDR2 ANQGSEA. The V gene end was trimmed by 5 bases and the J gene end by 3 bases; junction bases not matched to a gene: 8. This CDR3 contains 14 residues. The CDR3 bases are TGCAGCGTTACCAAGACAGGGGAAGACACTGAAGCTTTCTTT. It translates to CSVTKTGEDTEAFF.